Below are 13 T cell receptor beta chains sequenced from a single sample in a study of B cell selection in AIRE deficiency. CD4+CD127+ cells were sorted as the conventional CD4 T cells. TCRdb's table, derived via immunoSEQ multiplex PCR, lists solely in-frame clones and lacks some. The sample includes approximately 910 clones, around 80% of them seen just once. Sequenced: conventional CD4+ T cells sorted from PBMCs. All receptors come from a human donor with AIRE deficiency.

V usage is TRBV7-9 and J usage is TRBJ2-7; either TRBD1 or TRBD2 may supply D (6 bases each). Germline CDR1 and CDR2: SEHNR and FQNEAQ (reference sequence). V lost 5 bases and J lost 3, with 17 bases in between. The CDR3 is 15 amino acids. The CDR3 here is CASSAQAGHDYEQYF. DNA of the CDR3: TGTGCCAGCAGCGCCCAGGCGGGACACGACTACGAGCAGTACTTC.

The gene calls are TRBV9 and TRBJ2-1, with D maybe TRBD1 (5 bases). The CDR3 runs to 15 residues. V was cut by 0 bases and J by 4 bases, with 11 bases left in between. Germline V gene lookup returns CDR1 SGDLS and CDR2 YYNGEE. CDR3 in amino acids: CASSVAGADYNEQFF. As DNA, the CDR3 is TGTGCCAGCAGCGTAGCTGGGGCGGATTACAATGAGCAGTTCTTC.

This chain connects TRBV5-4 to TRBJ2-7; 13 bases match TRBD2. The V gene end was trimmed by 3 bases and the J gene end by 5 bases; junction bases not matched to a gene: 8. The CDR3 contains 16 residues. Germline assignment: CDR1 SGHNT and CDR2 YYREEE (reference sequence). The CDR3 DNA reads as TGTGCCAGCAGCTGGGGTGGGGGACTAGCGGGGAACGAGCAGTACTTC. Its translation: CASSWGGGLAGNEQYF.

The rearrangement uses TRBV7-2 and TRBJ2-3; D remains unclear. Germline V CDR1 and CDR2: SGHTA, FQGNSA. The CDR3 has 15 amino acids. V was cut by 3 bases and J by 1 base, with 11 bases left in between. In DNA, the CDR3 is TGTGCCAGCAGCTTCCCGGAAGCAGGCACAGATACGCAGTATTTT. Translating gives CASSFPEAGTDTQYF. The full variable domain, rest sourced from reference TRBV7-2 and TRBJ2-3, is GAGVSQSPSNKVTEKGKDVELRCDPISGHTALYWYRQSLGQGLEFLIYFQGNSAPDKSGLPSDRFSAERTGGSVSTLTIQRTQQEDSAVYLCASSFPEAGTDTQYFGPGTRLTVL.

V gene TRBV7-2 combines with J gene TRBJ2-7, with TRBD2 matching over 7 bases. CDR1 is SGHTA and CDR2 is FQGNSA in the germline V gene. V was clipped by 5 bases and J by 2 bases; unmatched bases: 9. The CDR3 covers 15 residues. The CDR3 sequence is CASSPRGERTYEQYF. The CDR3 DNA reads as TGTGCCAGCAGCCCCCGGGGGGAACGAACCTACGAGCAGTACTTC.

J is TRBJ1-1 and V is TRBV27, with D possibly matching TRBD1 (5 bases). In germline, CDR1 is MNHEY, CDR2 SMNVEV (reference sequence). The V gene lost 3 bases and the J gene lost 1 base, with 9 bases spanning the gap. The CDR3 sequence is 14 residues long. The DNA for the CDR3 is TGTGCCAGCAGTTTCCGGGACGGGAACACTGAAGCTTTCTTT. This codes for CASSFRDGNTEAFF.

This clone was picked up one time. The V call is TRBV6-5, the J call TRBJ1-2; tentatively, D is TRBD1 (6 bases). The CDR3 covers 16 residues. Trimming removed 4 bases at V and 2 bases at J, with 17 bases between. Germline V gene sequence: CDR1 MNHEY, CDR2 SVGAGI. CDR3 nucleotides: TGTGCCAGCAGTTCGTCCACAGGGCTGGGAAACTATGGCTACACCTTC. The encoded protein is CASSSSTGLGNYGYTF.

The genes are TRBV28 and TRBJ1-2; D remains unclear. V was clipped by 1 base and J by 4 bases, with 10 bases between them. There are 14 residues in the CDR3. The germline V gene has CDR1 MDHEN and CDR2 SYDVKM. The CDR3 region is CASSLSRRLYGYTF. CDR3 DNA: TGTGCCAGCAGTTTATCGCGGAGACTCTATGGCTACACCTTC.

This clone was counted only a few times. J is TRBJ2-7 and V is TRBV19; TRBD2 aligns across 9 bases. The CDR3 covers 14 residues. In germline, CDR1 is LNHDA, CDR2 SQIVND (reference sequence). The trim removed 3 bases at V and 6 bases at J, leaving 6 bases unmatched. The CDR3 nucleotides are TGTGCCAGTAGTATGACTAGCGGTTTGAGCGAGCAGTACTTC. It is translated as CASSMTSGLSEQYF.

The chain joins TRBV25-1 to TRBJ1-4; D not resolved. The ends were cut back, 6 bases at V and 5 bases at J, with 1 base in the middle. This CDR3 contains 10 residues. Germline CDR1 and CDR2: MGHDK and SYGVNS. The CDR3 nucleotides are TGTGCCAGCAGGAATGAAAAACTGTTTTTT. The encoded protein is CASRNEKLFF.

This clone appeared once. The CDR3 loop reads CAISAAGSGTQYF. The CDR3 bases are TGTGCCATCAGCGCAGCCGGGTCAGGGACCCAGTACTTC. The chain has TRBV10-3 and TRBJ2-5; no firm D call. Germline loops: CDR1 ENHRY, CDR2 SYGVKD. V was pared by 6 bases and J by 7 bases, with 15 bases between. This CDR3 contains 13 residues.

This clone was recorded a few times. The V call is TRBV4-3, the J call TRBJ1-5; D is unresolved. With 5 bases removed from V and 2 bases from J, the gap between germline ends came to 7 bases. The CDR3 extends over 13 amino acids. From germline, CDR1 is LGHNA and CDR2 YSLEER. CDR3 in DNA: TGCGCCAGCAGCTCTGAGGGCAATCAGCCCCAGCATTTT. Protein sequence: CASSSEGNQPQHF.

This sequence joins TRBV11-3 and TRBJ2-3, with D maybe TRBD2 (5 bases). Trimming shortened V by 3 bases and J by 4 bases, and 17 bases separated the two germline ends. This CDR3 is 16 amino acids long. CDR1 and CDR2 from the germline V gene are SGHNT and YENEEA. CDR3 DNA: TGTGCCAGCAGCTTGAGGGTAGCCCGACTGCCAGATACGCAGTATTTT. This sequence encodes CASSLRVARLPDTQYF.